Shown below are 21 T cell receptor beta chains from a single sample sequenced in a study of T cell responses to AZD1222 COVID-19 vaccine. Libraries were prepared by immunoSEQ multiplex PCR; TCRdb keeps only in-frame clonotypes and omits some of them. The sample lists 150,000 to 200,000 clones, approximately 90% occurring once. The material sequenced was peripheral blood, taken 28 days after the second dose of the MenACWY control vaccine. The receptors were gathered from an adult who received the MenACWY meningococcal vaccine as a control.

This chain joins TRBV28 and TRBJ1-5; 7 bases match TRBD1. The CDR3 is 16 residues long. Germline V gene data show CDR1 as MDHEN and CDR2 as SYDVKM. With V trimmed by 1 base and J by 4 bases, 7 bases remained unmatched. This CDR3 is CASSLSSRGGNQPQHF. In nucleotides, the CDR3 is TGTGCCAGCAGTTTATCTTCCAGGGGGGGAAATCAGCCCCAGCATTTT.

The chain joins TRBV28 to TRBJ2-2; D gene ambiguous. Trimming took 8 bases from V and 0 from J, leaving 10 bases between them. The CDR3 consists of 14 residues. The germline gives CDR1 MDHEN, CDR2 SYDVKM. The CDR3 nucleotides are TGTGCCAGCGGCGCAGCGACGAACACCGGGGAGCTGTTTTTT. Residues: CASGAATNTGELFF.

This chain joins TRBV2 and TRBJ1-2; D is possibly TRBD1 (6 bases). This CDR3 is 14 amino acids long. The V gene's germline CDR1 is SNHLY and CDR2 FYNNEI. V lost 6 bases, J lost 5 bases, and 16 bases lay in between. CDR3: CASSAMQGPYGYTF. CDR3 DNA: TGTGCCAGCAGCGCGATGCAGGGGCCTTATGGCTACACCTTC. Supplemented by reference TRBV2 and TRBJ1-2, the full variable domain reads EPEVTQTPSHQVTQMGQEVILRCVPISNHLYFYWYRQILGQKVEFLVSFYNNEISEKSEIFDDQFSVERPDGSNFTLKIRSTKLEDSAMYFCASSAMQGPYGYTFGSGTRLTVV.

The chain combines TRBV7-3 with TRBJ2-3; 8 positions match TRBD1. V dropped 4 bases and J dropped 4; count of bases not matched to a gene: 7. CDR3 size: 15 residues. Germline assignment: CDR1 SGHTA and CDR2 FQGTGA. The CDR3: CASSSWTGLADTQYF. DNA for the CDR3: TGTGCCAGCAGCTCCTGGACAGGGCTAGCAGATACGCAGTATTTT.

The rearrangement links TRBV29-1 to TRBJ2-1; 10 bases map to TRBD2. Trimming at V came to 6 bases and at J to 9 bases, leaving 11 bases not matched to a gene. Germline V gene sequence: CDR1 SQVTM, CDR2 ANQGSEA. There are 14 residues in the CDR3. DNA for the CDR3: TGCAGCGTAGAGGCTAGCGGGAGTAGGGGTGAGCAGTTCTTC. Protein: CSVEASGSRGEQFF.

This clone showed up just a few times. V and J are TRBV6-5 and TRBJ2-2; TRBD1 might be the D (6 bases). Germline loops: CDR1 MNHEY, CDR2 SVGAGI. The CDR3 contains 11 residues. Trimming took 7 bases from V and 7 from J, leaving 7 bases between them. CDR3 residues: CASTDSGELFF. CDR3 nucleotide sequence: TGTGCCAGCACGGACAGCGGGGAGCTGTTTTTT.

The chain is built from TRBV10-3 and TRBJ2-7; 10 positions agree with TRBD1. Looked up from germline, CDR1 is ENHRY and CDR2 is SYGVKD. The CDR3 consists of 13 residues. The V and J ends lost 4 bases and 5 bases, in that order; junction bases with no gene match: 2. The CDR3 reads CAISGGTGDEQYF. CDR3 bases: TGTGCCATCAGTGGCGGGACAGGGGACGAGCAGTACTTC.

V and J are TRBV13 and TRBJ2-3; D gene ambiguous. CDR3 length: 13 amino acids. Germline V lookup: CDR1 PRHDT, CDR2 FYEKMQ (reference sequence). Trimming left V 1 base short and J 4 bases short, with 6 bases between. The CDR3: CASSLAPPDTQYF. CDR3 DNA: TGTGCCAGCAGCTTAGCCCCGCCAGATACGCAGTATTTT.

The chain combines TRBV11-2 with TRBJ1-1; D may be TRBD1 (5 bases). V was cut by 3 bases and J by 1 base, with 9 bases left in between. CDR3 length equals 14 residues. In germline, CDR1 is SGHAT, CDR2 FQNNGV. The CDR3 reads CASSFGTSNTEAFF. The CDR3 DNA reads as TGTGCCAGCAGCTTTGGGACTTCGAACACTGAAGCTTTCTTT.

The chain uses TRBV4-2 and TRBJ1-4; D is uncertain. V was clipped by 0 bases and J by 8 bases, with 13 bases between them. The V gene's germline CDR1 is LGHNA and CDR2 YNFKEQ. The CDR3 contains 15 residues. The CDR3 nucleotides are TGTGCCAGCAGCCAAGAAGAGTCAGGTTGGGAAAAACTGTTTTTT. Protein product: CASSQEESGWEKLFF.

The chain combines TRBV30 with TRBJ1-2, with D maybe TRBD1 (6 bases). Trimming shortened V by 7 bases and J by 2 bases, and 14 bases separated the two germline ends. Germline V CDR1 and CDR2: GTSNPN, SVGIG (reference sequence). CDR3 length equals 13 residues. CDR3 DNA: TGTGCCTACCCAGCCGGACAGAACTATGGCTACACCTTC. It yields the protein CAYPAGQNYGYTF.

The CDR3 reads CASSLRRSDTQYF. The CDR3 bases are TGTGCCAGCAGCTTACGTAGATCTGATACGCAGTATTTT. The V gene is TRBV7-3, the J gene TRBJ2-3; D is unclear. Germline V gene sequence: CDR1 SGHTA, CDR2 FQGTGA. CDR3 size: 13 residues. Trimming cost V 2 bases and J 6 bases, with 9 bases left between them.

The chain is built from TRBV5-1 and TRBJ2-1, with 8 bases identical to TRBD2. Trimming removed 0 bases from V and 8 bases from J; junction bases left unmatched: 4. This CDR3 region has 14 residues. Germline CDR1 is SGHRS and CDR2 is YFSETQ. CDR3 coding DNA: TGCGCCAGCAGCTTGGCGGGAGGGCCAGATGAGCAGTTCTTC. It encodes CASSLAGGPDEQFF.

DNA of the CDR3: TGTGCCAGCAGTTACTCGAAAGAGACTGAAGCTTTCTTT. It is translated as CASSYSKETEAFF. The chain is built from TRBV6-2 or TRBV6-3 and TRBJ1-1; no reliable D call. The CDR3 runs 13 residues. V shed 0 bases and J shed 5 bases, with 7 bases lying between them. Looked up from germline, CDR1 is MNHEY and CDR2 is SVGEGT.

The rearrangement joins TRBV6-5 to TRBJ2-7, with D uncertain. This CDR3 comprises 12 residues. The germline V gene encodes CDR1 MNHEY and CDR2 SVGAGI. Trimming cost V 6 bases and J 0 bases, with 6 bases left between them. The CDR3 DNA sequence: TGTGCCAGCAGGGGAAACTCCTACGAGCAGTACTTC. Translated, it gives CASRGNSYEQYF.

V is TRBV24-1 and J is TRBJ1-2, with D uncertain. The ends were cut back, 2 bases at V and 4 bases at J, with 7 bases in the middle. The CDR3 is made up of 13 amino acids. Germline V gene data show CDR1 as KGHDR and CDR2 as SFDVKD. The CDR3 spells CATSDSWAYGYTF. CDR3 nucleotide sequence: TGTGCCACCAGTGATTCCTGGGCCTATGGCTACACCTTC.

In this sample, this clone turned up once. The V call is TRBV7-9, the J call TRBJ2-1, with 8 positions matching TRBD1. Losses at the gene ends were 4 bases for V and 1 base for J; bases not matched to a gene: 3. The germline CDR1 and CDR2 sequences are SEHNR and FQNEAQ (reference sequence). The CDR3 runs 15 residues. CDR3 in amino acids: CASSSRQGSYNEQFF. CDR3 coding DNA: TGTGCCAGCAGCTCACGACAGGGGTCCTACAATGAGCAGTTCTTC.

J is TRBJ2-3 and V is TRBV9; D remains ambiguous. The CDR3 length is 13 residues. V lost 2 bases to trimming and J lost 2 bases, with 6 bases between them. Germline V CDR1 and CDR2: SGDLS, YYNGEE. Written as DNA, the CDR3 is TGTGCCAGCAGCGTCGGACCCACAGATACGCAGTATTTT. Translation gives CASSVGPTDTQYF.

The chain combines TRBV30 with TRBJ1-3; D is ambiguous. Trimming cost V 2 bases and J 0 bases, with 5 bases left between them. The germline CDR1 and CDR2 sequences are GTSNPN and SVGIG (reference sequence). The CDR3 extends over 13 amino acids. The CDR3 here is CAWSRSSGNTIYF. Here the CDR3 DNA reads TGTGCCTGGAGTCGGAGCTCTGGAAACACCATATATTTT.

V usage is TRBV13 and J usage is TRBJ1-2, with no clear D. Germline loops: CDR1 PRHDT, CDR2 FYEKMQ (reference sequence). V lost 4 bases to trimming and J lost 5 bases, with 17 bases between them. The CDR3 covers 15 residues. CDR3 sequence: CASSYFGTANYGYTF. CDR3 coding DNA: TGTGCCAGCAGCTATTTTGGCACAGCAAATTATGGCTACACCTTC.

The chain joins TRBV7-2 to TRBJ2-2; 12 positions match TRBD2. Germline values: CDR1 SGHTA, CDR2 FQGNSA. V lost 6 bases, J lost 8 bases, and 7 bases stayed unmatched. The CDR3 consists of 15 residues. The CDR3 region is CASREPGLAGGELFF. In DNA form, the CDR3 reads TGTGCCAGCAGAGAGCCGGGACTAGCGGGTGGGGAGCTGTTTTTT.